One and the same sample provided the 30 T cell receptor beta chains below, sequenced in a study of memory CD8 T cells in hepatitis C reinfection. Time point described: peak reinfection, 3 to 8 weeks after reinfection detection. The sorted cells went straight to TCR sequencing with no prior in vitro expansion. Sequenced by immunoSEQ multiplex PCR; TCRdb stores in-frame clones only, minus some. The sample lists around 47,000 clones; 88% were seen once. The sequenced material came from naive CD8+ T cells sorted from blood. These receptors were taken from a man younger than 35 with hepatitis C virus infection.

V and J are TRBV6-6 and TRBJ2-3; D is perhaps TRBD2 (6 bases). Germline lookup yields CDR1 MNHNY and CDR2 SVGAGI (reference sequence). CDR3 length equals 13 residues. V lost 4 bases to trimming and J lost 3 bases, with 8 bases between them. This CDR3 reads CASSSGETDTQYF. The CDR3 bases are TGTGCCAGCAGTTCGGGGGAGACAGATACGCAGTATTTT.

V gene TRBV2 combines with J gene TRBJ2-1; D is perhaps TRBD1 (5 bases). This CDR3 region has 14 residues. Deletions cut 10 bases from V and 1 base from J, with 14 bases between. Germline-derived CDR1 and CDR2 are SNHLY and FYNNEI. In DNA, the CDR3 is TGTGCCACCGACAGTCCAAGTTCCTACAATGAGCAGTTCTTC. This codes for CATDSPSSYNEQFF.

The rearrangement uses TRBV11-3 and TRBJ2-5; TRBD1 matches 7 bases. The CDR3 contains 15 residues. The germline V gene encodes CDR1 SGHNT and CDR2 YENEEA. The V gene end was trimmed by 6 bases and the J gene end by 3 bases; junction bases not matched to a gene: 10. CDR3 DNA sequence: TGTGCCAGCAGTTTCAGGACAGGCCTTGAAGAGACCCAGTACTTC. Translation: CASSFRTGLEETQYF. The entire variable domain, with the rest obtained from reference TRBV11-3 and TRBJ2-5, is as follows: EAGVVQSPRYKIIEKKQPVAFWCNPISGHNTLYWYLQNLGQGPELLIRYENEEAVDDSQLPKDRFSAERLKGVDSTLKIQPAELGDSAVYLCASSFRTGLEETQYFGPGTRLLVL.

The genes are TRBV27 and TRBJ2-1; a possible D gene is TRBD2 (6 bases). V was shortened by 3 bases and J by 8 bases, with 11 bases between the two germline ends. Per the germline V gene, CDR1 is MNHEY and CDR2 is SMNVEV (reference sequence). The CDR3 is made up of 13 amino acids. The CDR3 loop reads CASSFPGSDEQFF. The CDR3 DNA reads as TGTGCCAGCAGTTTTCCCGGGAGTGATGAGCAGTTCTTC.

The rearrangement joins TRBV5-8 to TRBJ1-2; D may be TRBD1 (5 bases). This CDR3 comprises 16 residues. The ends were cut back, 6 bases at V and 1 base at J, with 19 bases in the middle. Germline CDR1 and CDR2: SGHTS and YDEGEE. The CDR3 reads CASTTSRGGLNYGYTF. CDR3 coding DNA: TGTGCCAGCACCACTTCCCGGGGGGGACTTAACTATGGCTACACCTTC.

J is TRBJ1-1 and V is TRBV27; 7 nucleotides line up with TRBD1. J lost 4 bases, V lost 4 bases, and 9 bases had no gene match. The CDR3 has 15 residues. Germline-derived CDR1 and CDR2 are MNHEY and SMNVEV (reference sequence). CDR3 region: CASSYYPTGTTEAFF. CDR3 in DNA: TGTGCCAGCAGTTACTACCCGACAGGGACCACTGAAGCTTTCTTT.

This sequence joins TRBV19 and TRBJ2-3, with a tentative D call TRBD2 (6 bases). CDR1 is LNHDA, CDR2 SQIVND, per germline (reference sequence). The CDR3 is 15 residues long. V gave up 5 bases and J gave up 1 base, with 13 bases separating them. The CDR3 spells CASSDAGLGTDTQYF. The CDR3 DNA reads TGTGCCAGTAGTGACGCGGGACTGGGCACAGATACGCAGTATTTT.

J is TRBJ1-2 and V is TRBV6-5; 8 bases are a match to TRBD1. Germline CDR1 is MNHEY and CDR2 is SVGAGI. V shed 4 bases, J shed 8 bases, and the junction held 15 bases outside the gene matches. CDR3 length: 16 amino acids. CDR3 nucleotide sequence: TGTGCCAGCAGTTTCGCCAGGGGGGACAGGACTATGGGCTACACCTTC. The encoded protein is CASSFARGDRTMGYTF.

V gene TRBV6-5 combines with J gene TRBJ2-7; TRBD1 matches at 8 bases. Germline-derived CDR1 and CDR2 are MNHEY and SVGAGI. This CDR3 spans 14 amino acids. Germline trimming cut 5 bases from V and 2 bases from J; bases unmatched to any gene: 5. DNA of the CDR3: TGTGCCAGCAGTGCTGGGACAGGTACCTACGAGCAGTACTTC. Amino acids: CASSAGTGTYEQYF.

This clone was observed once. J is TRBJ1-1 and V is TRBV5-6, with 9 bases lining up with TRBD1. With 3 bases clipped from V and 2 bases from J, the junction kept 8 bases outside the gene matches. The germline CDR1 and CDR2 sequences are SGHDT and YYEEEE. This CDR3 is 16 amino acids long. The chain's CDR3 is CASSWGQGVSNTEAFF. The CDR3 bases are TGTGCCAGCAGCTGGGGACAGGGCGTAAGCAACACTGAAGCTTTCTTT. Full variable domain (remainder filled in from reference TRBV5-6 and TRBJ1-1): DAGVTQSPTHLIKTRGQQVTLRCSPKSGHDTVSWYQQALGQGPQFIFQYYEEEERQRGNFPDRFSGHQFPNYSSELNVNALLLGDSALYLCASSWGQGVSNTEAFFGQGTRLTVV.

The V call is TRBV5-6, the J call TRBJ2-7, with 7 bases matching TRBD1. Germline V lookup: CDR1 SGHDT, CDR2 YYEEEE. The junction had 6 bases not matched to a gene; V was cut back by 4 bases and J by 2 bases. The CDR3 runs to 14 residues. CDR3 DNA sequence: TGTGCCAGCAGCCCACGGACAGGACCCTACGAGCAGTACGTC. Translating gives CASSPRTGPYEQYV.

The chain combines TRBV19 with TRBJ2-5; TRBD1 might be the D (6 bases). The CDR3 loop spans 13 amino acids. CDR1 is LNHDA and CDR2 is SQIVND in the germline V gene (reference sequence). V shed 5 bases and J shed 5 bases, with 12 bases lying between them. DNA for the CDR3: TGTGCCAGTAGTCCGGGGACACTGGAGACCCAGTACTTC. Translating gives CASSPGTLETQYF.

V is TRBV29-1 and J is TRBJ2-7, with TRBD1 identical over 9 bases. This CDR3 has 13 residues. The V gene end was trimmed by 6 bases and the J gene end by 7 bases; junction bases not matched to a gene: 10. The germline CDR1 and CDR2 sequences are SQVTM and ANQGSEA. CDR3 DNA sequence: TGCAGCGTGCGGGACAGGGATTCTGGAGAGCAGTACTTC. Protein product: CSVRDRDSGEQYF.

The rearrangement links TRBV14 to TRBJ2-6, with a weak D call TRBD1 (6 bases). Germline loops: CDR1 SGHDN, CDR2 FVKESK. V lost 4 bases and J lost 2, with 9 bases in between. CDR3 length equals 15 residues. The CDR3 here is CASSPRQAGANVLTF. CDR3 DNA: TGTGCCAGCAGCCCTCGACAGGCTGGGGCCAACGTCCTGACTTTC.

This chain connects TRBV7-2 to TRBJ2-1, with 10 bases aligning to TRBD2. CDR1 is SGHTA, CDR2 FQGNSA, per germline. The CDR3 consists of 17 residues. V was clipped by 4 bases and J by 4 bases; unmatched bases: 10. CDR3 amino acids: CASSSNTAGGGYNEQFF. DNA for the CDR3: TGTGCCAGCAGCTCCAACACAGCGGGAGGGGGGTACAATGAGCAGTTCTTC.

The chain has TRBV27 and TRBJ2-5, with a possible D match to TRBD1 (5 bases). Germline V lookup: CDR1 MNHEY, CDR2 SMNVEV (reference sequence). The V end was cut by 1 base, the J end by 2 bases, with 14 bases between. CDR3 length equals 16 residues. CDR3 in amino acids: CASSLFQGVGQETQYF. The CDR3 bases are TGTGCCAGCAGTTTATTTCAGGGTGTGGGGCAAGAGACCCAGTACTTC.

This sequence joins TRBV6-6 and TRBJ1-2; no firm D call. The CDR3 loop spans 14 amino acids. Germline V gene data show CDR1 as MNHNY and CDR2 as SVGAGI (reference sequence). The germline V and J ends were trimmed by 6 bases and 4 bases, with 15 bases remaining between them. The CDR3 here is CASSADTSFYGYTF. As DNA, the CDR3 is TGTGCCAGCAGCGCCGACACCTCATTCTATGGCTACACCTTC.

V is TRBV6-5 and J is TRBJ1-1, with a possible D match to TRBD1 (5 bases). This CDR3 has 13 residues. The V gene lost 8 bases and the J gene lost 5 bases, with 15 bases spanning the gap. Germline lookup yields CDR1 MNHEY and CDR2 SVGAGI. CDR3 in DNA: TGTGCCAGCCCCGACAGCCGCGCGACTGAAGCTTTCTTT. Amino acid sequence: CASPDSRATEAFF.

The rearrangement links TRBV2 to TRBJ2-5; 9 positions agree with TRBD1. This CDR3 spans 17 amino acids. Germline CDR1 and CDR2: SNHLY and FYNNEI. Trimming at V came to 6 bases and at J to 5 bases, leaving 16 bases not matched to a gene. The CDR3 coding sequence is TGTGCCAGCAGCTCTGAGACAGGGGGGTCACTAGGGGAGACCCAGTACTTC. Translating it yields CASSSETGGSLGETQYF.

The gene calls are TRBV6-5 and TRBJ2-1; D perhaps matches TRBD2 (5 bases). The CDR3 runs 14 residues. The germline gives CDR1 MNHEY, CDR2 SVGAGI. The V end lost 2 bases, the J end lost 3 bases, and 8 bases lay between the germline ends. CDR3 loop: CASSYRESYNEQFF. The CDR3 bases are TGTGCCAGCAGTTACAGGGAGAGCTACAATGAGCAGTTCTTC.

The V and J genes are TRBV7-8 and TRBJ1-1; 9 positions agree with TRBD1. The CDR3 has 15 residues. The V and J ends lost 4 bases and 1 base, in that order; junction bases with no gene match: 4. Germline assignment: CDR1 SGHVS and CDR2 FQNEAQ. The CDR3 DNA sequence: TGTGCCAGCAGCTCAGGACAGGGGACGAACACTGAAGCTTTCTTT. This sequence encodes CASSSGQGTNTEAFF.

The rearrangement joins TRBV7-9 to TRBJ2-7; D is unresolved. The germline CDR1 and CDR2 sequences are SEHNR and FQNEAQ (reference sequence). The ends were cut back, 3 bases at V and 0 bases at J, with 12 bases in the middle. The CDR3 extends over 15 amino acids. CDR3 coding DNA: TGTGCCAGCAGCTTGTCTTGGGCCTTCTCCTACGAGCAGTACTTC. It is translated as CASSLSWAFSYEQYF.

The V and J genes are TRBV4-1 and TRBJ1-1; D unclear. V lost 3 bases to trimming and J lost 3 bases, with 14 bases between them. The CDR3 is 15 amino acids. Looked up from germline, CDR1 is MGHRA and CDR2 is YSYEKL. The CDR3 nucleotides are TGCGCCAGCAGCCAGGGAGCCCACCGGGACACTGAAGCTTTCTTT. It encodes CASSQGAHRDTEAFF.

The J gene is TRBJ2-2, the V gene TRBV6-5, with TRBD2 as a possible D gene (6 bases). V shed 6 bases and J shed 6 bases, with 14 bases lying between them. The CDR3 is 14 amino acids. Germline V gives CDR1 MNHEY, CDR2 SVGAGI. This CDR3 reads CASRGGILAGELFF. The CDR3, as DNA: TGTGCCAGCAGGGGCGGGATCTTGGCCGGGGAGCTGTTTTTT.

This clone was detected only once. V usage is TRBV9 and J usage is TRBJ2-1; tentatively, D is TRBD2 (6 bases). From germline, CDR1 is SGDLS and CDR2 YYNGEE. This CDR3 spans 15 amino acids. Trimming cost V 0 bases and J 2 bases, with 9 bases left between them. CDR3 region: CASSVGGVAYNEQFF. DNA of the CDR3: TGTGCCAGCAGCGTAGGGGGGGTAGCCTACAATGAGCAGTTCTTC.

The rearrangement links TRBV4-3 to TRBJ2-2; D remains ambiguous. From germline, CDR1 is LGHNA and CDR2 YSLEER. Trimming took 0 bases from V and 1 from J, leaving 12 bases between them. The CDR3 runs 17 residues. The CDR3 DNA follows: TGCGCCAGCAGCCAAGATATCAGGTCCGGGAACACCGGGGAGCTGTTTTTT. Translation gives CASSQDIRSGNTGELFF.

This clone was detected only a few times. This rearrangement joins TRBV5-1 to TRBJ1-1, with 9 positions matching TRBD1. With 3 bases clipped from V and 4 bases from J, the junction kept 4 bases outside the gene matches. CDR1 and CDR2 from the germline V gene are SGHRS and YFSETQ. The CDR3 spans 14 residues. CDR3 loop: CASSYLTGGTEAFF. CDR3 bases: TGCGCCAGCAGCTACCTGACAGGGGGCACTGAAGCTTTCTTT.

The chain recombines TRBV29-1 with TRBJ1-4; no reliable D call. V was cut by 5 bases and J by 8 bases, with 15 bases left in between. Germline-derived CDR1 and CDR2 are SQVTM and ANQGSEA. This CDR3 has 13 amino acids. The CDR3 DNA follows: TGCAGCGTTCGGACGCCGAGCGGGGAAAAACTGTTTTTT. Its protein is CSVRTPSGEKLFF.

In nucleotides, the CDR3 is TGTGCCAGCAGCTTAGCAGGCCCGGGGACAGATGAAAAACTGTTTTTT. This sequence encodes CASSLAGPGTDEKLFF. The chain couples TRBV7-9 to TRBJ1-4; 7 bases line up with TRBD1. The ends lost 0 bases at V and 6 bases at J; junction bases unmatched: 7. The CDR3 is 16 residues long. Germline V lookup: CDR1 SEHNR, CDR2 FQNEAQ (reference sequence).

The J gene is TRBJ1-5, the V gene TRBV27, with D possibly being TRBD1 (6 bases). V dropped 4 bases and J dropped 3 bases, with 13 bases sitting between them. The CDR3 has 15 amino acids. Germline V gene data show CDR1 as MNHEY and CDR2 as SMNVEV (reference sequence). CDR3 residues: CASSWGAGANQPQHF. CDR3 coding DNA: TGTGCCAGCAGTTGGGGTGCAGGGGCCAATCAGCCCCAGCATTTT.